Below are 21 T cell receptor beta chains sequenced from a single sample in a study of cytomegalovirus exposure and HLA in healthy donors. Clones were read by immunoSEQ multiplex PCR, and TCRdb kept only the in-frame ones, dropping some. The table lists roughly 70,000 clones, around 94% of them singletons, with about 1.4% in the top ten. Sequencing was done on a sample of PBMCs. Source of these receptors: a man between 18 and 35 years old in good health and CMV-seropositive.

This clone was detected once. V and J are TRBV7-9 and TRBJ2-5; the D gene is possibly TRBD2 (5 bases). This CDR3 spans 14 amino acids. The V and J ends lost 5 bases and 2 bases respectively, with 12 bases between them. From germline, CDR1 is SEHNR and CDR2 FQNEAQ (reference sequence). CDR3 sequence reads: CASSQILEQETQYF. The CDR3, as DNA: TGTGCCAGCAGCCAGATACTAGAGCAAGAGACCCAGTACTTC.

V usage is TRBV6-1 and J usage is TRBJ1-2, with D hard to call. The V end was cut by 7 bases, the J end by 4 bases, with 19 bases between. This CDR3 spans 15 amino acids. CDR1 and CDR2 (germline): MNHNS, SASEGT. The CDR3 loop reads CASTIREGLGYGYTF. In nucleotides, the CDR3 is TGTGCCAGCACCATAAGGGAGGGCCTGGGCTATGGCTACACCTTC.

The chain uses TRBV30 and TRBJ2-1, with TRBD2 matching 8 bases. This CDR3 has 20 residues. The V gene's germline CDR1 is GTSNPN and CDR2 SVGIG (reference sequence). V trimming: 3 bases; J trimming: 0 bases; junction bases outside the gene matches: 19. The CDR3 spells CAWRRGGSGIEPSSYNEQFF. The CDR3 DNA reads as TGTGCCTGGAGACGGGGTGGTAGCGGGATCGAACCGAGCTCCTACAATGAGCAGTTCTTC.

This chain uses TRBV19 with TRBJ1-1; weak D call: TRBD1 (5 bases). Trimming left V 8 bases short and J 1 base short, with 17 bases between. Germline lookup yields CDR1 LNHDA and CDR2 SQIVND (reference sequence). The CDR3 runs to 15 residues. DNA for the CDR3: TGTGCCAGTCGAGGTGATTGGGGGGGGAACACTGAAGCTTTCTTT. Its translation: CASRGDWGGNTEAFF.

The CDR3 spells CASSQDAGPGEQYF. The CDR3 DNA follows: TGTGCCAGCAGCCAAGACGCGGGGCCCGGAGAGCAGTACTTC. The chain is built from TRBV14 and TRBJ2-7, with D possibly matching TRBD2 (6 bases). Germline CDR1 is SGHDN and CDR2 is FVKESK. This CDR3 comprises 14 residues. Trimming shortened V by 0 bases and J by 7 bases, and 13 bases separated the two germline ends. Combining the CDR3 with reference TRBV14 and TRBJ2-7 gives the whole variable domain EAGVTQFPSHSVIEKGQTVTLRCDPISGHDNLYWYRRVMGKEIKFLLHFVKESKQDESGMPNNRFLAERTGGTYSTLKVQPAELEDSGVYFCASSQDAGPGEQYFGPGTRLTVT.

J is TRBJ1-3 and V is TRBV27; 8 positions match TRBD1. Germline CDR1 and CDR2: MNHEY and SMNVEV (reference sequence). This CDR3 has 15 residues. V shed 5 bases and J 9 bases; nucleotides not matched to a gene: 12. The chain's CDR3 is CASSNNRQGWGTIYF. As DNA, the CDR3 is TGTGCCAGCAGTAACAACCGACAGGGGTGGGGCACCATATATTTT.

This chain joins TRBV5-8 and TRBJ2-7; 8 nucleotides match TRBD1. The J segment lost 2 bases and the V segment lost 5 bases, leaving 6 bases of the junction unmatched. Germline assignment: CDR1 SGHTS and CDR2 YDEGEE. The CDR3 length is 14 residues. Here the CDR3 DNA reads TGTGCCAGCAGTCCAGGGGGCCTGACCTACGAGCAGTACTTC. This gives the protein CASSPGGLTYEQYF.

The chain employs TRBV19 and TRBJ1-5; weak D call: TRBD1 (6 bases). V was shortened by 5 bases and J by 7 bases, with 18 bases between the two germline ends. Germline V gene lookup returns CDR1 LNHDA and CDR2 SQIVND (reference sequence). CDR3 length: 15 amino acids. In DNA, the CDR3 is TGTGCCAGTAGTCCGGGACAAAGGGACCCACAGCCCCAGCATTTT. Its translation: CASSPGQRDPQPQHF.

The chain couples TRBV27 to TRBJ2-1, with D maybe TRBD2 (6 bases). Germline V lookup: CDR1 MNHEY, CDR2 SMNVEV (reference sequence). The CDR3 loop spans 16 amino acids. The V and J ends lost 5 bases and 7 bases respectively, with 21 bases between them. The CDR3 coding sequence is TGTGCCAGCAGTCGTCCGGGACTTCGTTTATTAAATGAGCAGTTCTTC. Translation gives CASSRPGLRLLNEQFF.

CDR3 DNA: TGTGCCAGCAGCTTAAGGCTAGCGGGAGCGGGCGAGCAGTACTTC. It is translated as CASSLRLAGAGEQYF. The rearrangement uses TRBV7-2 and TRBJ2-7; 10 bases line up with TRBD2. This CDR3 contains 15 residues. The germline gives CDR1 SGHTA, CDR2 FQGNSA. The V segment lost 2 bases and the J segment 6 bases; nucleotides outside the gene matches: 7.

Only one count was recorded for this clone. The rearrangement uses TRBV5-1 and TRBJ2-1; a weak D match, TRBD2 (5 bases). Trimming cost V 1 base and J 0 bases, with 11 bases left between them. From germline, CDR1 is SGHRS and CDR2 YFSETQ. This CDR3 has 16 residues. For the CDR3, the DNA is TGCGCCAGCAGCTTGCTCCCCAGCGGCTCCTACAATGAGCAGTTCTTC. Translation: CASSLLPSGSYNEQFF.

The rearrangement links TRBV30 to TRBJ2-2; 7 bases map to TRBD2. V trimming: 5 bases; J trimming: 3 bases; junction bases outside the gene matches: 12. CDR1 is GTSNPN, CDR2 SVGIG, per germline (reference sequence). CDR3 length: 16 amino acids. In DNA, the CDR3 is TGTGCCTGGCGAAACAGGCGGGAGCGGGACACCGGGGAGCTGTTTTTT. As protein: CAWRNRRERDTGELFF.

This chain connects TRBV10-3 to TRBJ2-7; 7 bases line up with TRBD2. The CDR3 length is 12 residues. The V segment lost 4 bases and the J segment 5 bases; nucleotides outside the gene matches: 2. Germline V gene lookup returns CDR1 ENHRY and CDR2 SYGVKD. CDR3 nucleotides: TGTGCCATCAGTGCTCGGGGGGACGAGCAGTACTTC. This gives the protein CAISARGDEQYF.

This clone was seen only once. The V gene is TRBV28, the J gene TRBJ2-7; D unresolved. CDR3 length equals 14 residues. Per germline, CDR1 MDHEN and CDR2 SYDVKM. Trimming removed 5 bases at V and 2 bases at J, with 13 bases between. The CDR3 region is CASSVDKPTYEQYF. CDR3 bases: TGTGCCAGCAGTGTCGACAAACCTACCTACGAGCAGTACTTC.

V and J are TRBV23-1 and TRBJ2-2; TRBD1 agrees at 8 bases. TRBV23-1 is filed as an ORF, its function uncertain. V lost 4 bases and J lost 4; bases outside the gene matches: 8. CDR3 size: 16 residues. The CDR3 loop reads CASSLTGGTLTGELFF. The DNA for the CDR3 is TGCGCCAGCAGTCTTACAGGGGGTACCCTCACCGGGGAGCTGTTTTTT.

CDR3 in amino acids: CASKGGADEKLFF. The DNA for the CDR3 is TGTGCCAGCAAAGGGGGGGCCGATGAAAAACTGTTTTTT. V and J are TRBV27 and TRBJ1-4; weak D call: TRBD1 (6 bases). Germline V gene data show CDR1 as MNHEY and CDR2 as SMNVEV (reference sequence). The V gene lost 7 bases and the J gene lost 6 bases, with 12 bases spanning the gap. The CDR3 is made up of 13 amino acids. The full variable domain, with the rest looked up from reference TRBV27 and TRBJ1-4, is EAQVTQNPRYLITVTGKKLTVTCSQNMNHEYMSWYRQDPGLGLRQIYYSMNVEVTDKGDVPEGYKVSRKEKRNFPLILESPSPNQTSLYFCASKGGADEKLFFGSGTQLSVL.

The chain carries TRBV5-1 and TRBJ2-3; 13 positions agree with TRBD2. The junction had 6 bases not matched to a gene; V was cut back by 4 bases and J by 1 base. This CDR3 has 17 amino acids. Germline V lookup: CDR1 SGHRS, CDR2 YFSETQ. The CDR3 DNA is TGCGCCAGCAGCACCGGACTAGCGGGAGCTGGCACAGATACGCAGTATTTT. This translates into CASSTGLAGAGTDTQYF. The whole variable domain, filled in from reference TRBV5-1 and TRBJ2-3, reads KAGVTQTPRYLIKTRGQQVTLSCSPISGHRSVSWYQQTPGQGLQFLFEYFSETQRNKGNFPGRFSGRQFSNSRSEMNVSTLELGDSALYLCASSTGLAGAGTDTQYFGPGTRLTVL.

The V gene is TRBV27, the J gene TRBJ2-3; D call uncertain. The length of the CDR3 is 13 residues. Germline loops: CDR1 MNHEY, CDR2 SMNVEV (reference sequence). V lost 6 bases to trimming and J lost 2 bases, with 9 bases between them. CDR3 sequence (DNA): TGTGCCAGCAGGCCGACACACACAGATACGCAGTATTTT. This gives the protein CASRPTHTDTQYF.

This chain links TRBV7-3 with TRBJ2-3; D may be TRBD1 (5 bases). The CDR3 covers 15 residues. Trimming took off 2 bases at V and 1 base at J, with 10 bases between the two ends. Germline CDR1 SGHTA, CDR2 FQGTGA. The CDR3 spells CASSLYNRRTDTQYF. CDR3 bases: TGTGCCAGCAGCTTATATAACAGGCGCACAGATACGCAGTATTTT.

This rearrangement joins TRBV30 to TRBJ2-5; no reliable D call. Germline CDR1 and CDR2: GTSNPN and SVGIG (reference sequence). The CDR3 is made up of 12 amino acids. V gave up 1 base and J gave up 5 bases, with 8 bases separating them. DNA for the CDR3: TGTGCCTGGAGTGAGAGGTGGGAGACCCAGTACTTC. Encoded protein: CAWSERWETQYF.

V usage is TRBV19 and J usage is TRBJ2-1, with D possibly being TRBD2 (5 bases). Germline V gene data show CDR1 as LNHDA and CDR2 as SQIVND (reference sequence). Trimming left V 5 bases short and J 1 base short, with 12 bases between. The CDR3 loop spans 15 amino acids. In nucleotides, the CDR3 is TGTGCCAGTAGTCCCTTGCGGGCGTCCTACAATGAGCAGTTCTTC. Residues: CASSPLRASYNEQFF.